Presented here are 22 T cell receptor beta chains from one specimen sequenced in a study of T cells in Graves' hyperthyroidism and ophthalmopathy. RNA transcripts gave rise to amplified TCR beta CDR3 regions. The study used the HTBI primer set for a first-round RT-PCR of the TCR CDR3. TCRdb re-called the multiplex PCR reads with MiXCR, one entry per CDR3 protein. The sample shows 270,000 or so distinct CDR3 sequences, roughly 15% of them seen only once. The source material was blood. The source is a woman in her fifties or sixties with Graves' hyperthyroidism that later progressed to Graves' ophthalmopathy.

Remarks on this clonotype: It may be a read error: a sequence one base away is much more abundant. The V gene is TRBV20-1, the J gene TRBJ2-5, with 10 bases lining up with TRBD2. The V gene end was trimmed by 5 bases and the J gene end by 1 base; junction bases not matched to a gene: 10. CDR1 is DFQATT and CDR2 is SNEGSKA in the germline V gene (reference sequence). This CDR3 has 16 amino acids. The DNA for the CDR3 is TGCAGTGCTGGAAGTCTAGCGGGAGTCGCCCAAGAGACCCAGTACTTC. Its translation is CSAGSLAGVAQETQYF.

In its sample, this clonotype was seen many times. V gene TRBV7-2 combines with J gene TRBJ2-3; 7 nucleotides align to TRBD2. The germline V gene has CDR1 SGHTA and CDR2 FQGNSA. This CDR3 has 14 residues. The junction had 9 bases not matched to a gene; V was cut back by 4 bases and J by 8 bases. CDR3 sequence reads: CASSSGLVAGTQYF. For the CDR3, the DNA is TGTGCCAGCAGCTCAGGACTAGTCGCGGGTACGCAGTATTTT. The whole variable domain, remainder taken from reference TRBV7-2 and TRBJ2-3, is GAGVSQSPSNKVTEKGKDVELRCDPISGHTALYWYRQSLGQGLEFLIYFQGNSAPDKSGLPSDRFSAERTGGSVSTLTIQRTQQEDSAVYLCASSSGLVAGTQYFGPGTRLTVL.

The V gene is TRBV19, the J gene TRBJ1-1; D not resolved. Trimming stripped 3 bases from V and 7 bases from J, with 15 bases between. Germline V CDR1 and CDR2: LNHDA, SQIVND (reference sequence). The CDR3 runs 14 residues. CDR3: CASSMKRRADEAFF. For the CDR3, the DNA is TGTGCCAGTAGTATGAAACGAAGGGCCGATGAAGCTTTCTTT.

This clonotype was seen a single time. The CDR3 here is CASSQVPTGGWDEQFF. CDR3 in DNA: TGCGCCAGCAGCCAAGTTCCCACAGGGGGCTGGGATGAGCAGTTCTTC. The chain carries TRBV4-1 and TRBJ2-1; 9 bases fit TRBD1. The CDR3 runs 16 residues. From germline, CDR1 is MGHRA and CDR2 YSYEKL. The V gene end was trimmed by 1 base and the J gene end by 8 bases; junction bases not matched to a gene: 9.

The chain is built from TRBV24-1 and TRBJ2-1; tentatively, D is TRBD1 or TRBD2 (7 bases each). The germline V and J ends were trimmed by 2 bases and 1 base, with 14 bases remaining between them. Germline V gene data show CDR1 as KGHDR and CDR2 as SFDVKD. This CDR3 region has 17 residues. The CDR3 nucleotides read TGTGCCACCAGTGATTCCGCAGGGGGGGCATCCTACAATGAGCAGTTCTTC. Translation gives CATSDSAGGASYNEQFF.

This clonotype appeared a single time. This chain connects TRBV24-1 to TRBJ2-3; 11 bases are shared with TRBD2. Trimming at V came to 2 bases and at J to 4 bases, leaving 7 bases not matched to a gene. CDR3 length: 17 residues. Per the germline V gene, CDR1 is KGHDR and CDR2 is SFDVKD. The CDR3, as DNA: TGTGCCACCAGTGATTCCCTACTAGCGGGAGCAGCAGATACGCAGTATTTT. It translates to CATSDSLLAGAADTQYF.

This clonotype was found many times. V and J are TRBV11-3 and TRBJ2-5; 10 nucleotides align to TRBD1. In germline, CDR1 is SGHNT, CDR2 YENEEA. With 5 bases clipped from V and 2 bases from J, the junction kept 8 bases outside the gene matches. The CDR3 loop spans 16 amino acids. CDR3 DNA sequence: TGTGCCAGCAGCCCCGGACAGGGGGATCATCAAGAGACCCAGTACTTC. Translating it yields CASSPGQGDHQETQYF.

This clonotype has only a few counts. J is TRBJ2-1 and V is TRBV19; 8 positions agree with TRBD2. The CDR3 runs 14 residues. The germline V gene encodes CDR1 LNHDA and CDR2 SQIVND (reference sequence). Trimming removed 6 bases from V and 8 bases from J; junction bases left unmatched: 9. The CDR3 loop is CASRLSGGHHEQFF. CDR3 in DNA: TGTGCCAGTAGGCTGTCGGGAGGGCACCATGAGCAGTTCTTC.

This clonotype has at least ten counts. The rearrangement links TRBV28 to TRBJ1-2; 9 bases are shared with TRBD1. The CDR3 contains 14 residues. The V segment lost 6 bases and the J segment 8 bases; nucleotides outside the gene matches: 10. Germline CDR1 MDHEN, CDR2 SYDVKM. The CDR3 bases are TGTGCCAGCAGGGGGGGACAGGGCTCGTCCGGCTACACCTTC. This translates into CASRGGQGSSGYTF.

In this sample, this clonotype turned up many times. The chain joins TRBV2 to TRBJ1-1; no reliable D call. Trimming took off 2 bases at V and 0 bases at J, with 4 bases between the two ends. Germline loops: CDR1 SNHLY, CDR2 FYNNEI. CDR3 size: 13 residues. The CDR3 DNA follows: TGTGCCAGCAGTGAATGGGTGAACACTGAAGCTTTCTTT. This sequence encodes CASSEWVNTEAFF.

This clonotype was seen ten or more times. The DNA for the CDR3 is TGCGCCAGCAGCTTGGAGGCCAGGGGGTATGGCTACACCTTC. Residues: CASSLEARGYGYTF. The V gene is TRBV5-1, the J gene TRBJ1-2; 7 bases are shared with TRBD1. CDR3 length equals 14 residues. The V gene end was trimmed by 0 bases and the J gene end by 5 bases; junction bases not matched to a gene: 4. The germline V gene encodes CDR1 SGHRS and CDR2 YFSETQ.

The chain employs TRBV5-1 and TRBJ2-7, with 9 bases lining up with TRBD2. With 4 bases clipped from V and 4 bases from J, the junction kept 9 bases outside the gene matches. The CDR3 sequence is 15 residues long. The germline CDR1 and CDR2 sequences are SGHRS and YFSETQ. CDR3 in amino acids: CASSDGTSRLYEQYF. The DNA for the CDR3 is TGCGCCAGCAGCGACGGGACTAGCCGACTATACGAGCAGTACTTC. Full variable domain (rest looked up from reference TRBV5-1 and TRBJ2-7): KAGVTQTPRYLIKTRGQQVTLSCSPISGHRSVSWYQQTPGQGLQFLFEYFSETQRNKGNFPGRFSGRQFSNSRSEMNVSTLELGDSALYLCASSDGTSRLYEQYFGPGTRLTVT.

There are a few counts of this clonotype. V is TRBV30 and J is TRBJ2-3; TRBD2 matches 7 bases. With V trimmed by 1 base and J by 2 bases, 6 bases remained unmatched. The germline gives CDR1 GTSNPN, CDR2 SVGIG (reference sequence). The CDR3 is 15 residues long. CDR3 sequence: CAWSAGLQNTDTQYF. Here the CDR3 DNA reads TGTGCCTGGAGTGCGGGACTACAAAACACAGATACGCAGTATTTT.

This clonotype was observed at least ten times. The chain combines TRBV6-1 with TRBJ2-3; the D is unclear. Trimming stripped 3 bases from V and 7 bases from J, with 11 bases between. The CDR3 totals 13 residues. Germline CDR1 MNHNS, CDR2 SASEGT. CDR3 sequence: CASSEGSANTQYF. CDR3 coding DNA: TGTGCCAGCAGTGAGGGGTCCGCGAATACGCAGTATTTT.

This clonotype was counted a few times. V gene TRBV10-2 combines with J gene TRBJ2-2; D ambiguous. Deletions cut 3 bases from V and 5 bases from J, with 7 bases between. The CDR3 totals 13 residues. Looked up from germline, CDR1 is WSHSY and CDR2 is SAAADI. The CDR3 DNA follows: TGCGCCAGCAGTGATGGATGGACCGGGGAGCTGTTTTTT. As protein: CASSDGWTGELFF.

The chain combines TRBV5-1 with TRBJ2-6; a weak D match, TRBD2 (6 bases). V lost 6 bases and J lost 2, with 12 bases in between. Germline loops: CDR1 SGHRS, CDR2 YFSETQ. The CDR3 has 15 amino acids. The chain's CDR3 is CASMEGMAGANVLTF. DNA for the CDR3: TGCGCCAGCATGGAGGGGATGGCTGGGGCCAACGTCCTGACTTTC.

This clonotype has at least ten counts. The V gene is TRBV27, the J gene TRBJ1-5; D call uncertain. Germline CDR1 reads MNHEY; CDR2 reads SMNVEV (reference sequence). Trimming left V 5 bases short and J 0 bases short, with 11 bases between. The CDR3 totals 15 residues. Written as DNA, the CDR3 is TGTGCCAGCAGTCGACCGCCAGATAGCAATCAGCCCCAGCATTTT. Protein: CASSRPPDSNQPQHF.

This clonotype was picked up a small number of times. The chain has TRBV9 and TRBJ1-1, with D perhaps matching TRBD1 (5 bases). The germline V gene encodes CDR1 SGDLS and CDR2 YYNGEE. Trimming took off 6 bases at V and 1 base at J, with 13 bases between the two ends. The CDR3 runs 14 residues. Here the CDR3 reads CASTPRTTNTEAFF. CDR3 bases: TGTGCCAGCACCCCAAGGACAACGAACACTGAAGCTTTCTTT.

The chain employs TRBV9 and TRBJ1-5; D possibly corresponds to TRBD1 (5 bases). Deletions cut 6 bases from V and 3 bases from J, with 16 bases between. The CDR3 extends over 15 amino acids. Per germline, CDR1 SGDLS and CDR2 YYNGEE. This CDR3 reads CASNPRGRDNQPQHF. CDR3 DNA sequence: TGTGCCAGCAACCCGAGGGGCAGGGACAATCAGCCCCAGCATTTT.

This clonotype was counted many times. V gene TRBV12-5 combines with J gene TRBJ1-2, with D perhaps TRBD1 (6 bases). CDR1 LGHNT and CDR2 FRNRAP come from the germline V gene. Trimming removed 2 bases from V and 3 bases from J, with 10 bases in between. The CDR3 runs to 14 residues. The DNA for the CDR3 is TGTGCTAGTGGTTTGTCCCGGACAGACTATGGCTACACCTTC. Encoded protein: CASGLSRTDYGYTF.

This chain joins TRBV9 and TRBJ2-2; 7 nucleotides agree with TRBD2. The CDR3 consists of 16 residues. The V gene end was trimmed by 4 bases and the J gene end by 5 bases; junction bases not matched to a gene: 11. The germline V gene has CDR1 SGDLS and CDR2 YYNGEE. As DNA, the CDR3 is TGTGCCAGCAGCCTACCGGGGGGAAGGGTTACCGGGGAGCTGTTTTTT. It codes for CASSLPGGRVTGELFF.

The chain uses TRBV5-1 and TRBJ1-2; 12 nucleotides agree with TRBD1. CDR1 is SGHRS, CDR2 YFSETQ, per germline. The CDR3 spans 17 residues. V lost 4 bases to trimming and J lost 4 bases; unmatched junction nucleotides: 11. CDR3 loop: CASSQGGTGGPIYGYTF. The DNA of the CDR3 is TGCGCCAGCAGCCAAGGGGGGACAGGGGGCCCTATCTATGGCTACACCTTC.